This TCR beta chain was obtained from a study of T cell changes during pregnancy in multiple sclerosis. Germline loops: CDR1 MNHEY, CDR2 SVGAGI. V lost 2 bases and J lost 0, with 5 bases in between. CDR3 size: 14 residues. The table came from immunoSEQ multiplex PCR; TCRdb's copy has only in-frame clones and leaves some out. The profile shows around 60,000 clones, 94% of them singletons. The sample in question was CD8+ T cells from peripheral blood mononuclear cells, obtained in the third trimester of pregnancy. The chain couples TRBV6-5 to TRBJ2-1, with a tentative D call TRBD1 (5 bases). The receptor's source is a female donor with multiple sclerosis, enrolled in a pregnancy study. The CDR3 DNA reads TGTGCCAGCAGTTACGACAGCTCCTACAATGAGCAGTTCTTC. Its translation is CASSYDSSYNEQFF.